This T cell receptor beta chain came from a study of cytomegalovirus exposure and HLA in healthy donors. Notes on this clone: The antigen remains unidentified.

Vbeta (60) and Jbeta (13) primers were used in the PCR. Only in-frame clones appear in the TCRdb table, and some are missing; sequencing was by immunoSEQ multiplex PCR. The specimen's table records about 74,000 clones. This CDR3 region has 15 residues. Germline CDR1 SQVTM, CDR2 ANQGSEA. V lost 5 bases and J 10 bases, leaving 25 bases between the germline ends. Study observations and caveats: In a later analysis, a missense DCLRE1C variant was linked to TCR beta V- and J-gene trimming.

The clonotype was recovered from a female donor in good health and CMV-seropositive. Sequencing used PBMCs. The chain uses TRBV29-1 and TRBJ2-3, with D possibly TRBD1 on 6 matching bases. The CDR3 sequence: CSVRGPWGPLHAQYF. The DNA of the CDR3 is TGCAGCGTTAGGGGACCTTGGGGGCCCCTACATGCGCAGTATTTT.